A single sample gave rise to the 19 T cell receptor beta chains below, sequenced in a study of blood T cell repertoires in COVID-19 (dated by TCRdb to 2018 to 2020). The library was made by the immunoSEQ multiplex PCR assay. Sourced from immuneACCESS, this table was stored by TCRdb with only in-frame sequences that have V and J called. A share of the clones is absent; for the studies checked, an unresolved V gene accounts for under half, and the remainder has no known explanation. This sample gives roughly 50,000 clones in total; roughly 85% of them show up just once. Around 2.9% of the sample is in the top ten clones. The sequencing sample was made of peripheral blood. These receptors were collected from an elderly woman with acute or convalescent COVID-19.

CDR3 coding DNA: TGCGCCAGCAGAGAAATCAGGGGTTTGACCACTGAAGCTTTCTTT. Encoded protein: CASREIRGLTTEAFF. The V and J genes are TRBV10-1 and TRBJ1-1, with D possibly TRBD1 on 6 matching bases. V was clipped by 6 bases and J by 4 bases, with 18 bases between them. Per germline, CDR1 WNHNN and CDR2 SYGVQD (reference sequence). The CDR3 totals 15 residues.

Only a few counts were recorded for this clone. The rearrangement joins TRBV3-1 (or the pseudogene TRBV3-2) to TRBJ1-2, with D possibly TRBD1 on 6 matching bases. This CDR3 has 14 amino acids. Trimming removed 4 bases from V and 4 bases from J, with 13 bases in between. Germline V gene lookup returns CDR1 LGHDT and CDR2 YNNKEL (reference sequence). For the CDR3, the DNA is TGTGCCAGCAGCCCGACAGGTGGCGGCTATGGCTACACCTTC. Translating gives CASSPTGGGYGYTF.

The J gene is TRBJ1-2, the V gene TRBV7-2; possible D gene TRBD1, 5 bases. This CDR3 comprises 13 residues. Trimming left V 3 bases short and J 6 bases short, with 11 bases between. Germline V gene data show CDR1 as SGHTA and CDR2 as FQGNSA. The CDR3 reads CASSFGGGNGYTF. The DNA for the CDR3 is TGTGCCAGCAGCTTCGGCGGGGGGAATGGCTACACCTTC.

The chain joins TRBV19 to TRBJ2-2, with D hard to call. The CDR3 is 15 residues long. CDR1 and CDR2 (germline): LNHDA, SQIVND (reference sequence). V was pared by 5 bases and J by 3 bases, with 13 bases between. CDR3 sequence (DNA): TGTGCCAGTAGTCCCTCGGGTTCCTACACCGGGGAGCTGTTTTTT. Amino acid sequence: CASSPSGSYTGELFF. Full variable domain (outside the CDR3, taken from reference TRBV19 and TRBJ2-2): DGGITQSPKYLFRKEGQNVTLSCEQNLNHDAMYWYRQDPGQGLRLIYYSQIVNDFQKGDIAEGYSVSREKKESFPLTVTSAQKNPTAFYLCASSPSGSYTGELFFGEGSRLTVL.

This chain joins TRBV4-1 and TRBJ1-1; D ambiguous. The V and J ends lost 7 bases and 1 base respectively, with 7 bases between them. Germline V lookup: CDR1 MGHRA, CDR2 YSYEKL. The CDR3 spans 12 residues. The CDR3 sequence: CASTHRNTEAFF. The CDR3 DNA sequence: TGCGCCAGCACTCACAGGAACACTGAAGCTTTCTTT.

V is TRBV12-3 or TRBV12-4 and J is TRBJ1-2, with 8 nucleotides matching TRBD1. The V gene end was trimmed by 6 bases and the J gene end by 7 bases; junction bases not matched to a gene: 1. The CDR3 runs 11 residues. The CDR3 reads CASSQGAGYTF. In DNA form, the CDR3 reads TGTGCCAGCAGCCAGGGGGCTGGCTACACCTTC.

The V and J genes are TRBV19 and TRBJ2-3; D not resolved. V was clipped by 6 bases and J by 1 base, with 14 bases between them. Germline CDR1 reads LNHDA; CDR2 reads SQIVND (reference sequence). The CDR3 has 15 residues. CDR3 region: CASRSRMAGTDTQYF. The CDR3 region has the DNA TGTGCCAGTAGATCTAGAATGGCCGGCACAGATACGCAGTATTTT.

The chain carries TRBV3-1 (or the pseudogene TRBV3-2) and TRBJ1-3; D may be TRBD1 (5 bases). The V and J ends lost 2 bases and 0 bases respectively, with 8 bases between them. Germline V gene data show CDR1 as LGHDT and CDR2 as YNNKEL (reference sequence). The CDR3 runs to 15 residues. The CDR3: CASSQRQISGNTIYF. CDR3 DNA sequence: TGTGCCAGCAGCCAAAGACAGATCTCTGGAAACACCATATATTTT.

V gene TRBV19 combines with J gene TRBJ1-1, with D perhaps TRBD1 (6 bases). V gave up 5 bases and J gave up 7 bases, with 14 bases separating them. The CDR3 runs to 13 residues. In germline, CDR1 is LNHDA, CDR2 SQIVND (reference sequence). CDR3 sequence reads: CASSPGGGGEAFF. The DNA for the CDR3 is TGTGCCAGTAGTCCCGGGGGCGGGGGTGAAGCTTTCTTT.

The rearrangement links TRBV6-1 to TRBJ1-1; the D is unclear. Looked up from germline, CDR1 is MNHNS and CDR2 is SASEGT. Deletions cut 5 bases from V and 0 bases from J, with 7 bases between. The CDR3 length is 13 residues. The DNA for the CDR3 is TGTGCCAGCAGTTTACAGATGAACACTGAAGCTTTCTTT. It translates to CASSLQMNTEAFF.

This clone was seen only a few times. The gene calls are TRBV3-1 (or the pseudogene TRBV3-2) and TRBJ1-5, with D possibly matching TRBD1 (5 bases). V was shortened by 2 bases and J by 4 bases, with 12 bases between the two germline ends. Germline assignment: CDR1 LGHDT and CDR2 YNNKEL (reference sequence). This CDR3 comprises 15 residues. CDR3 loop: CASSQHPRQNQPQHF. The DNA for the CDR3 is TGTGCCAGCAGCCAACATCCACGACAGAATCAGCCCCAGCATTTT.

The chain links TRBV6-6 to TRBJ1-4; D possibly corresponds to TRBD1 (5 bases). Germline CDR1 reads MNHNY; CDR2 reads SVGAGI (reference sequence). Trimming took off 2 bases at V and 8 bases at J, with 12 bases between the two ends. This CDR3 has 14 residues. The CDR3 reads CASSYGQGGEKLFF. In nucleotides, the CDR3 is TGTGCCAGCAGTTACGGTCAGGGAGGCGAAAAACTGTTTTTT.

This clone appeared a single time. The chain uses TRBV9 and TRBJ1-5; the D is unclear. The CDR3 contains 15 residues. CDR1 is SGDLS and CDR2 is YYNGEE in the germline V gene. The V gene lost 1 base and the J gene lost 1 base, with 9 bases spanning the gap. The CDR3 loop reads CASSVSGMSNQPQHF. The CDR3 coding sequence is TGTGCCAGCAGCGTATCAGGAATGAGCAATCAGCCCCAGCATTTT. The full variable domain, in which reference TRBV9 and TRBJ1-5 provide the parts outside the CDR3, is DSGVTQTPKHLITATGQRVTLRCSPRSGDLSVYWYQQSLDQGLQFLIQYYNGEERAKGNILERFSAQQFPDLHSELNLSSLELGDSALYFCASSVSGMSNQPQHFGDGTRLSIL.

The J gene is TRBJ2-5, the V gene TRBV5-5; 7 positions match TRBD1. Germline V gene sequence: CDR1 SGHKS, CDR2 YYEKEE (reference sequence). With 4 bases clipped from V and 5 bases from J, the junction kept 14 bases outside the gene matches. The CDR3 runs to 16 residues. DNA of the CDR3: TGTGCCAGCAGCCCGAAGGGGGCTGGAGATCTGGAGACCCAGTACTTC. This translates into CASSPKGAGDLETQYF.

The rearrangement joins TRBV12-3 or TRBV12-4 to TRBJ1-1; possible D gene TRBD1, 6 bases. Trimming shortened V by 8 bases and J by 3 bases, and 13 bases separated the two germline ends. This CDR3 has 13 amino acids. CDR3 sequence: CASATGRDTEAFF. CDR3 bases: TGTGCCAGCGCTACAGGGCGGGACACTGAAGCTTTCTTT.

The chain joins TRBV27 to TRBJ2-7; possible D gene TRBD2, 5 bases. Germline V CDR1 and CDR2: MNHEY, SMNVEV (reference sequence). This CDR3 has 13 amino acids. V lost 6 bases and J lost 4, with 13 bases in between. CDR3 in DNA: TGTGCCAGCAGACAAGGACTCTTATACGAGCAGTACTTC. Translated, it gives CASRQGLLYEQYF.

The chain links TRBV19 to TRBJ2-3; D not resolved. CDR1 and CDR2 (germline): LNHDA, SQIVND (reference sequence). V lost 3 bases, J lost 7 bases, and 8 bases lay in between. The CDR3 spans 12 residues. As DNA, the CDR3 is TGTGCCAGTAGTATGTACGAGAATACGCAGTATTTT. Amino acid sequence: CASSMYENTQYF.

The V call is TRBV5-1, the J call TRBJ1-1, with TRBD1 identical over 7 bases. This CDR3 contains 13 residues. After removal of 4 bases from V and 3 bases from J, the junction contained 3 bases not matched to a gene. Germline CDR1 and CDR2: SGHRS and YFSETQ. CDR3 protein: CASSATGDTEAFF. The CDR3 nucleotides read TGCGCCAGCAGCGCCACAGGGGACACTGAAGCTTTCTTT.

The CDR3 DNA is TGCGCCAGCGGTGGACTAGCGGGAGGGACCCGGGAGCTGTTTTTT. It is translated as CASGGLAGGTRELFF. The chain links TRBV5-1 to TRBJ2-2, with 15 bases that match TRBD2. Looked up from germline, CDR1 is SGHRS and CDR2 is YFSETQ. The V segment lost 7 bases and the J segment 9 bases; nucleotides outside the gene matches: 7. The CDR3 is 15 residues long.